This T cell receptor (beta chain) was profiled in a study of cytomegalovirus exposure and HLA in healthy donors. Study background: The Caucasian-associated ancestry cluster held less than 85% of some 420 genotyped donors. The study, taken as a whole, reports: Productive status was seen about 87% or about 30% of the time for most TCR beta V segments in an earlier analysis. Later analysis showed TCR association rates varying by HLA locus, highest for DRB1 and lowest for HLA-C. Later analysis identified several of the most significant clusters that appeared linked to common viral pathogens.

Regarding this clone: What it binds is not known.

The CDR3 length is 14 residues. Germline V gene lookup returns CDR1 MNHNY and CDR2 SVGAGI (reference sequence). V lost 0 bases to trimming and J lost 8 bases, with 13 bases between them. PCR employed 60 Vbeta and 13 Jbeta primers. Some clones are missing from TCRdb's copy, which holds only in-frame ones; the method was immunoSEQ multiplex PCR. There are roughly 200,000 clones in the sample; over 70% occur only once, and roughly 2.5% lies in the top ten. The sample taken for sequencing was PBMCs. The TCR originated in a woman aged 55 to 70 in good health and CMV-seropositive. V is TRBV6-6 and J is TRBJ1-2; possibly TRBD1 for D (6 bases). The CDR3 loop reads CASSYSRGPGGYTF. In nucleotides, the CDR3 is TGTGCCAGCAGTTACTCCAGGGGCCCGGGCGGCTACACCTTC.